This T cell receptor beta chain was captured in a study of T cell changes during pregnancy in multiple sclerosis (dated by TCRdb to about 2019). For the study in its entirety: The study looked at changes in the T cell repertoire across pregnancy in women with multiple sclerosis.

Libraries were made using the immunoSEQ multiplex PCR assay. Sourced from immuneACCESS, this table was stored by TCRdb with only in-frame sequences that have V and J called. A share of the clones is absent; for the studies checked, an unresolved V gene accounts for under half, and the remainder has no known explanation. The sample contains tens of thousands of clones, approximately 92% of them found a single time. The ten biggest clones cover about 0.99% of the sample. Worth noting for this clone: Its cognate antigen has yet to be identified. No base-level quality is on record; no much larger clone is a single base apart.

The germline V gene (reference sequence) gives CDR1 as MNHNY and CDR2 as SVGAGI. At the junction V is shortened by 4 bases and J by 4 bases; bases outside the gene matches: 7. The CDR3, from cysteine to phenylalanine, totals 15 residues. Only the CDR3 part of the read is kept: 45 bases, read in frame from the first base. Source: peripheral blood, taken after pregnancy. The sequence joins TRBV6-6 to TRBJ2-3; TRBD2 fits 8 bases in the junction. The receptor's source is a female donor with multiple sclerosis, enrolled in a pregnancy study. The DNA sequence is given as TGTGCCAGCAGTTTGACCGGGGGGGCCGCAGATACGCAGTATTTT. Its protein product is CASSLTGGAADTQYF.